This section outlines one T cell receptor beta chain sequence together with its context. Its cognate antigen has yet to be identified. No base-level quality is on record; no much larger clone is a single base apart. These data originate in a study of shared clonotypes between healthy human individuals (dated by TCRdb to the early 2020s). With respect to the entire study: The cohort included three men and a couple of women between 18 and 49 years of age. For each donor, CD4 naive and CD4 memory were each given three plates, CD8 naive was given two plates, and CD8 memory was given one plate. Between about 0.85 and 9.5 billion PBMCs per donor were obtained by leukapheresis. To increase sequencing depth and limit assay-specific biases, different laboratories used diverse techniques to prepare libraries and sequence TCR repertoires. Blood TCR repertoires of roughly 5 healthy adults were deeply sequenced to estimate repertoire size and the extent of clonotype sharing between individuals. The research as a whole found: Based on pairwise subsampling, the degree of clonotype sharing among donors was expected to be affected by sequencing depth. The genetic and exposure-history diversity represented was limited by the small number of donors. Sampling was limited to blood, and TCR repertoires in tissue likely differ from TCR repertoires in blood. Estimated clonotype richness was generally larger for naive than for memory subsets. When a handful of donors were compared, the shared fraction of clonotypes was about 5.5% for naive CD4, about 4% for naive CD8, 2.3% for memory CD4, and less than 0.45% for memory CD8. Higher generation probabilities were observed for clonotypes shared by all four sorted-subset donors than for non-shared clonotypes. Even with the large sequencing depth, rarefaction of the sorted-subset datasets indicated that sequencing was incomplete.

From its cysteine to its phenylalanine, the CDR3 spans 16 amino acids. Left in the record is the CDR3 DNA by itself, 48 bases read in frame from the first base. CDR1 MNHEY and CDR2 SVGAGI were looked up in the germline V gene. Trimming leaves V shorter by 4 bases and J shorter by 1 base, with the junction holding 6 bases beyond the gene matches. Healthy HIV-negative adults with no recently reported acute infections or vaccinations were included as donors. Every donor was a Caucasian adult residing in Nashville, Tennessee, USA. CD8 memory samples were composed of magnetically selected CD45RO+ cells combined with CCR7-negative CD45RA+ effector memory (TemRA) cells. Blood was collected by leukapheresis, and PBMCs were isolated by Ficoll-Histopaque density gradient centrifugation and then cryopreserved in liquid nitrogen vapor phase. Analytical flow cytometry was used to check the purity and quantity of each magnetically sorted T cell population. Genomic DNA was isolated from every sorted fraction and measured by UV absorbance on a Nanodrop 2000c.

Using the deep immunoSEQ assay, multiplex PCR amplified TCR CDR3 regions from genomic DNA. For each cell subset, the extracted genomic DNA was distributed evenly across all wells of several immunoSEQ 96-well plates, and each plate served as one replicate. For sorted subsets, each replicate PCR was loaded with roughly 200 ng genomic DNA, equivalent to 25,000 to 30,000 T cell genomes. Purified libraries were measured with a Qubit 3.0 fluorometer, size-checked on a Bioanalyzer 2100, and measured again with the KAPA Library Quantification kit. Each immunoSEQ 96-well plate was sequenced on its own single-read 150-cycle Illumina NextSeq 550 flow cell. The study's processing was this. Because the immunoSEQ output held only junctional sequences and lacked quality scores, the filtering could not match the filtering applied to full-length reads. Sequences were annotated with PyIR, a Python wrapper for IgBLAST v1.9, and V/J genes and CDR3 were assigned using IMGT germline references. Any read was removed if the V/J assignment was weak (E-value above 1e-6), the CDR3 was missing, or the read contained stop codons, out-of-frame junctions, or ambiguous translated residues. V3J clonotypes were defined by identical inferred V gene, J gene, and CDR3 amino acid sequence. To compute the percentage overlap between repertoires, the number of shared unique clonotypes was divided by the size of the smaller repertoire. Repertoire richness was assessed with RTK rarefaction, the Chao1 estimator, and Recon v2.1 estimates of unobserved clonotypes. Generation probabilities for all TCRbeta clonotypes obtained by the gDNA method from a few donors were computed using OLGA. TCRdb mirrors the immuneACCESS table, restricted to in-frame sequences. Some clones are absent from its copies; in checked studies, under half trace to an unresolved V gene, and the reason for the others is unknown. V and J calls and clone size are given by that table; D and trimming were obtained from the DNA. In all, the sample holds hundreds of thousands of clones, and around 96% of those were seen once. About 0.32% of the sample lies in the top ten.

The sample comprised memory CD8+ T cells sorted from blood. The cell subset or site label on this specimen signifies: CD45RO+ cells pooled with CCR7-negative TemRA cells. The origin of this receptor is a man aged 30 to 45 in good health. The chain is made from TRBV6-5 and TRBJ2-7; the junction holds 11 bases that match TRBD2. The CDR3 has the sequence CASSSATSGKSYEQYF. The base sequence is TGTGCCAGCAGTTCCGCGACTAGCGGGAAGTCCTACGAGCAGTACTTC.